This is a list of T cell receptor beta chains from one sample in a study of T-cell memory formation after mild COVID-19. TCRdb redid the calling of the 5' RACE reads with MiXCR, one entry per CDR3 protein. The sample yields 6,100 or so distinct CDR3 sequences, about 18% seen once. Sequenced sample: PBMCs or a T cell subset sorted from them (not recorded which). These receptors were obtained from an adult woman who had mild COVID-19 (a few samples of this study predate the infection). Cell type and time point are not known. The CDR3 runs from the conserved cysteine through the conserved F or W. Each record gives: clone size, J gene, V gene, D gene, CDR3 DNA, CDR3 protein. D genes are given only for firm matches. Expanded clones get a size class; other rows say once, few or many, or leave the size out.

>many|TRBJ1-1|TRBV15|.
TGTGCCACCAGCAGAGGTACGAACACTGAAGCTTTCTTT
CATSRGTNTEAFF
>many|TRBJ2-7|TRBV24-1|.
TGTGCCATCCGGCTGGGATCAGGGGAGCAGTACTTC
CAIRLGSGEQYF
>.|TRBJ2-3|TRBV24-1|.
TGTGCCACCAGTGATTTAGAGTTCGCCGGCACAGATACGCAGTATTTT
CATSDLEFAGTDTQYF
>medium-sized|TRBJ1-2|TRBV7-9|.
TGTGCCAGCAGCTCCCCAGCGGACACGGTCTATGGCTACACCTTC
CASSSPADTVYGYTF
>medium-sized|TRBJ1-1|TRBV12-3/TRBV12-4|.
TGTGCCAGCAGCCCCCTGGAGGGCCCTGGTAGCCCTGAAGCTTTCTTT
CASSPLEGPGSPEAFF
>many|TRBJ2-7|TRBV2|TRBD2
TGTGCCAGCAGTGCCTTCAAACTAGCGGGAGTGTACGAGCAGTACTTC
CASSAFKLAGVYEQYF
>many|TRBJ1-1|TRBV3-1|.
TGTGCCAGCAGCCAGGGGACTGACATGAACACTGAAGCTTTCTTT
CASSQGTDMNTEAFF
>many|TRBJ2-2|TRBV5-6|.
TGTGCCAGCAGCTTGGATAAGGGGACCAACACCGGGGAGCTGTTTTTT
CASSLDKGTNTGELFF
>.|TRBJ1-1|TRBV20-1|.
TGCAGTGCTAGAGATCTGGGGAACACTGAAGCTTTCTTT
CSARDLGNTEAFF
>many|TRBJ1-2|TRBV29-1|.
TGCAGCGTCCTGACAGGAGAGAATTATGGCTACACCTTC
CSVLTGENYGYTF
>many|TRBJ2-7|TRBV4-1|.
TGCGCCAGCAGCCTGGGGGCTTCCTACGAGCAGTACTTC
CASSLGASYEQYF
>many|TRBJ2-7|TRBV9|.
TGTGCCAGCAGCGTTGGGCGGATTAACCCGGACTACGAGCAGTACTTC
CASSVGRINPDYEQYF
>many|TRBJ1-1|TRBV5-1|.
TGCGCCAGCAGCTTGGGGGTGGGGGAGAACACTGAAGCTTTCTTT
CASSLGVGENTEAFF
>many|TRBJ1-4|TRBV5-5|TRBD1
TGTGCCAGCAGCTTAGGACAGGAAATTTGGGCTGCAACTAATGAAAAACTGTTTTTT
CASSLGQEIWAATNEKLFF